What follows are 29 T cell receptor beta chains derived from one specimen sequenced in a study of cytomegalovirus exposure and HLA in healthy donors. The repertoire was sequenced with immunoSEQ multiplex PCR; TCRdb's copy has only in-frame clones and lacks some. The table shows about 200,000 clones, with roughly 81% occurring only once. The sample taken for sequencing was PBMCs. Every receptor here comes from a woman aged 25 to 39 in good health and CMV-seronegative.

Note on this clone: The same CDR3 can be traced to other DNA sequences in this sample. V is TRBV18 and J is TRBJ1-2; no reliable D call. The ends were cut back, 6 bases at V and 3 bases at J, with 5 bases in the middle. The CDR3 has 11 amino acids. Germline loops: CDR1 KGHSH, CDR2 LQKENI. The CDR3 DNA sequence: TGTGCCAGCTCCCCGGACTATGGCTACACCTTC. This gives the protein CASSPDYGYTF.

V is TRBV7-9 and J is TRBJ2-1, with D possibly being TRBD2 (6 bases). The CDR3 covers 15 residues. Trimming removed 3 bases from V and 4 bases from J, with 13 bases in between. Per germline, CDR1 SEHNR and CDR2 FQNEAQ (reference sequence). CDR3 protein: CASSFPSAQYNEQFF. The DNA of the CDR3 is TGTGCCAGCAGCTTTCCTAGCGCCCAATACAATGAGCAGTTCTTC.

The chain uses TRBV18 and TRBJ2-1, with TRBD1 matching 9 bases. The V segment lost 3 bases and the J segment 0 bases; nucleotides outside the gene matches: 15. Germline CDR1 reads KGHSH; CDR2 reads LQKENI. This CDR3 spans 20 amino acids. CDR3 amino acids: CASSPRPRTGVGGSYNEQFF. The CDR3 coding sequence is TGTGCCAGCTCACCGCGTCCTAGGACAGGGGTTGGGGGCTCCTACAATGAGCAGTTCTTC. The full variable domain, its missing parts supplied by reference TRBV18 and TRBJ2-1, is NAGVMQNPRHLVRRRGQEARLRCSPMKGHSHVYWYRQLPEEGLKFMVYLQKENIIDESGMPKERFSAEFPKEGPSILRIQQVVRGDSAAYFCASSPRPRTGVGGSYNEQFFGPGTRLTVL.

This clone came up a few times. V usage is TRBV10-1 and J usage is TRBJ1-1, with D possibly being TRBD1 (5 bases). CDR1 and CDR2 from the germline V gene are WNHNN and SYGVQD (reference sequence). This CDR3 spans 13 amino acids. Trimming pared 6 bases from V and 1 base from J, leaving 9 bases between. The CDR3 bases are TGCGCCAGCAGATCCGACAGGAACACTGAAGCTTTCTTT. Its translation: CASRSDRNTEAFF.

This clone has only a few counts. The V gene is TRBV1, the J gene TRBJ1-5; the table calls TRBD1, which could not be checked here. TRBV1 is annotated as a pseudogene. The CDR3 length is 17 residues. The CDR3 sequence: CTSSQGPQGAGNQPQHF. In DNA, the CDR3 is TGCACCAGCAGCCAAGGGCCTCAGGGGGCTGGCAATCAGCCCCAGCATTTT.

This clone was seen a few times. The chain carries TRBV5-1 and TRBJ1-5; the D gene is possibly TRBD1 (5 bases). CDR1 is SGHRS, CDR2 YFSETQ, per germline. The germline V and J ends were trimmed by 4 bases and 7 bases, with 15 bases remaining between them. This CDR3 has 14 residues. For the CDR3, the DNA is TGCGCCAGCAGCCCCCAGGGTCAAGGACAGCCCCAGCATTTT. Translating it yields CASSPQGQGQPQHF.

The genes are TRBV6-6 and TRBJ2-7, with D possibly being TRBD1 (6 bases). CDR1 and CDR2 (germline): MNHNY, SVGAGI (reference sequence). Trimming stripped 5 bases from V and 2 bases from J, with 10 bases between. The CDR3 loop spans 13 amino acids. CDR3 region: CASSTRQAYEQYF. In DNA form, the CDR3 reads TGTGCCAGCAGTACCCGACAGGCCTACGAGCAGTACTTC.

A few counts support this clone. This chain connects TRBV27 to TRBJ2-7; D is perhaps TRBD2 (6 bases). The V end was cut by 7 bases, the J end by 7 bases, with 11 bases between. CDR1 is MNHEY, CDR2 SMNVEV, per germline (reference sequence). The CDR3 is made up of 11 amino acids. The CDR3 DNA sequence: TGTGCCAGCACCGACCGGGGGGAGCAGTACTTC. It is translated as CASTDRGEQYF.

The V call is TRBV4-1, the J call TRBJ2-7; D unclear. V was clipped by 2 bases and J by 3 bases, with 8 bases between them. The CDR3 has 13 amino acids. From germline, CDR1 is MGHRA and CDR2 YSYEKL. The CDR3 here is CASSQTTDYEQYF. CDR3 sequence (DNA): TGCGCCAGCAGCCAAACAACAGACTACGAGCAGTACTTC.

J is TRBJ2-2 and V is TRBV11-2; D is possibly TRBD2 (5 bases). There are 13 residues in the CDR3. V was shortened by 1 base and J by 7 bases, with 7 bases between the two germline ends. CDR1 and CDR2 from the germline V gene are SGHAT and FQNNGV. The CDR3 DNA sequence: TGTGCCAGCAGCTTAGCGGGGTTCGGGGAGCTGTTTTTT. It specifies CASSLAGFGELFF.

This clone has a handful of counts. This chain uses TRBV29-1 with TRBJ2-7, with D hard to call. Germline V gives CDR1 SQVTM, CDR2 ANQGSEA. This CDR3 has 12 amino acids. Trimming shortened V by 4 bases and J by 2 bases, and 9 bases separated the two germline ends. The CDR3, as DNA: TGCAGCGTTGTGTTCAGGACCTACGAGCAGTACTTC. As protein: CSVVFRTYEQYF.

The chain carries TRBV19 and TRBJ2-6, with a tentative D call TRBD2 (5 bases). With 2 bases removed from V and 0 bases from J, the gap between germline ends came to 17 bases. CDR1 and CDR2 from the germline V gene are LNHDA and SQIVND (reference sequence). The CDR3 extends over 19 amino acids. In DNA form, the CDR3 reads TGTGCCAGTAGTATATGGAGGACGGAGTCAAGCTCTGGGGCCAACGTCCTGACTTTC. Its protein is CASSIWRTESSSGANVLTF.

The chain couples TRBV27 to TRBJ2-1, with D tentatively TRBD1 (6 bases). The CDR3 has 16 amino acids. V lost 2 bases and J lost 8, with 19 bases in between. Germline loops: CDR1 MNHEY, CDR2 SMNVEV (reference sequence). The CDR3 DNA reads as TGTGCCAGCAGTTTAGATCCTGGGGGCAGGCTGGATGAGCAGTTCTTC. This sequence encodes CASSLDPGGRLDEQFF.

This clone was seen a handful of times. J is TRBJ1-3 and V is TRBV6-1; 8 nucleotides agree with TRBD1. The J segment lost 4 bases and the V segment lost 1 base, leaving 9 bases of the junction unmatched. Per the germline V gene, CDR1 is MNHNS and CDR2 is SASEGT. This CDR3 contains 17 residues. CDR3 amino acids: CASSEERRRGPGNTIYF. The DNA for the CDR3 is TGTGCCAGCAGTGAAGAGCGGCGCAGGGGGCCCGGAAACACCATATATTTT.

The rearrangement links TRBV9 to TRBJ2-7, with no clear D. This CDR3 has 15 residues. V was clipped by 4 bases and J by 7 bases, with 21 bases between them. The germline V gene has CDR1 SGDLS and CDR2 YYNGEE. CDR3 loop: CASSRYDSPYEEQYF. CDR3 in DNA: TGTGCCAGCAGCAGGTACGACTCACCCTACGAGGAGCAGTACTTC.

Here the CDR3 reads CASKNRGRNQPQHF. CDR3 DNA: TGTGCCAGCAAGAACAGGGGTAGGAATCAGCCCCAGCATTTT. The V call is TRBV27, the J call TRBJ1-5; TRBD1 agrees at 7 bases. There are 14 residues in the CDR3. V dropped 7 bases and J dropped 4; count of bases not matched to a gene: 7. Germline V gene sequence: CDR1 MNHEY, CDR2 SMNVEV (reference sequence).

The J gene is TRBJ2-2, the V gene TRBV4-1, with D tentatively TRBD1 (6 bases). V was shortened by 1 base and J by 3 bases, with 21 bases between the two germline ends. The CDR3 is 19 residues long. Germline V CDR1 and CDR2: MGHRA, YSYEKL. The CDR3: CASSQVPYRDDTDTGELFF. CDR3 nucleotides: TGCGCCAGCAGCCAAGTCCCTTACAGGGACGACACAGACACCGGGGAGCTGTTTTTT.

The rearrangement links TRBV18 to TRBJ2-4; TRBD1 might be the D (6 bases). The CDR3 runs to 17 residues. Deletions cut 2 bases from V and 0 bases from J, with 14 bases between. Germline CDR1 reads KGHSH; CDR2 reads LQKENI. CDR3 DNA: TGTGCCAGCTCACCAGGAACAGGGTCCTTAGCCAAAAACATTCAGTACTTC. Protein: CASSPGTGSLAKNIQYF.

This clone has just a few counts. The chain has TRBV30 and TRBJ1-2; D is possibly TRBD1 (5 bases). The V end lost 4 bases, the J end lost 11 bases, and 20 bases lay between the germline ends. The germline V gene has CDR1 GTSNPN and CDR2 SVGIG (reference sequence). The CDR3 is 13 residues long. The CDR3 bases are TGTGCCTGGACATTCGGCAGGGCCAATCGTTACACCTTC. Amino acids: CAWTFGRANRYTF.

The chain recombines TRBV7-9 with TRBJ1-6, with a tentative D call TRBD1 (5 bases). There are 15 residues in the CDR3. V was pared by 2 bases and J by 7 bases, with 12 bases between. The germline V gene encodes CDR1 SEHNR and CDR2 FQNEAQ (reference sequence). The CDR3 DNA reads TGTGCCAGCAGCTTATCTAGGGGATACAATTCACCCCTCCACTTT. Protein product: CASSLSRGYNSPLHF. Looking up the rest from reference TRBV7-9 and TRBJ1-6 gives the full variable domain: DTGVSQNPRHKITKRGQNVTFRCDPISEHNRLYWYRQTLGQGPEFLTYFQNEAQLEKSRLLSDRFSAERPKGSFSTLEIQRTEQGDSAMYLCASSLSRGYNSPLHFGNGTRLTVT.

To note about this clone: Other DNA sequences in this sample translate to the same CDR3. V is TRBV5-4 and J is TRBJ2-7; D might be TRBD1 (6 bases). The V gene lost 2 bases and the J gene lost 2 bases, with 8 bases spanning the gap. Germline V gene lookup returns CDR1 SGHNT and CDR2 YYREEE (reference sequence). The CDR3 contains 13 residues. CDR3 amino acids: CASSLTGTYEQYF. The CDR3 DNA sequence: TGTGCCAGCAGCTTAACAGGGACCTACGAGCAGTACTTC.

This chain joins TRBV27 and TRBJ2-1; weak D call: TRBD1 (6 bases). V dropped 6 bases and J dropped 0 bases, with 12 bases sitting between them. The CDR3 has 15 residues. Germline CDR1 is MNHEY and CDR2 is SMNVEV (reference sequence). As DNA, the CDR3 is TGTGCCAGCAGACGACAGGCACCCTCCTACAATGAGCAGTTCTTC. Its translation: CASRRQAPSYNEQFF.

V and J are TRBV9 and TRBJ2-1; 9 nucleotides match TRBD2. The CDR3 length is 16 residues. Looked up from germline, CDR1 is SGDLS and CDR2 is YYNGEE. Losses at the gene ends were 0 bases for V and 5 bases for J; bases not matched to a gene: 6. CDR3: CASSVVAGGWNNEQFF. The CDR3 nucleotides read TGTGCCAGCAGCGTAGTGGCGGGGGGGTGGAACAATGAGCAGTTCTTC.

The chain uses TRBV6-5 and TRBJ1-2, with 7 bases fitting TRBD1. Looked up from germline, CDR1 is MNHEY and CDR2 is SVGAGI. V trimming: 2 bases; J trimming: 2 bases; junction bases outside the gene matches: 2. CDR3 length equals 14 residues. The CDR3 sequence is CASSYRQGNYGYTF. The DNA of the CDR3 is TGTGCCAGCAGTTACAGACAGGGAAACTATGGCTACACCTTC.

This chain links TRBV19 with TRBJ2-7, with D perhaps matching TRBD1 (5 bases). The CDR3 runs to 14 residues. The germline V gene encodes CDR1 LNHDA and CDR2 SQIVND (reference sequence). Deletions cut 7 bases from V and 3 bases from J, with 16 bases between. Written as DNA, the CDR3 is TGTGCCAGTACACCCAGGGCCGGGCTCTACGAGCAGTACTTC. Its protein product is CASTPRAGLYEQYF.

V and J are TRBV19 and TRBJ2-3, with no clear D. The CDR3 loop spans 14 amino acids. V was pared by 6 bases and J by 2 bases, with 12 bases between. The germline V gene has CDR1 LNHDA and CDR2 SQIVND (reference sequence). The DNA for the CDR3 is TGTGCCAGTAGCTCTCGGTATTTCACAGATACGCAGTATTTT. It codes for CASSSRYFTDTQYF.

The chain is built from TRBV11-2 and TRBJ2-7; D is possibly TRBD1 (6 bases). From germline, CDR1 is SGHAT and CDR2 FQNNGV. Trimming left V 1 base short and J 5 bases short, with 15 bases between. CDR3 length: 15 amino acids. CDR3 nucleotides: TGTGCCAGCAGCTTAGTCATAGGGGGTACCCACGAGCAGTACTTC. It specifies CASSLVIGGTHEQYF.

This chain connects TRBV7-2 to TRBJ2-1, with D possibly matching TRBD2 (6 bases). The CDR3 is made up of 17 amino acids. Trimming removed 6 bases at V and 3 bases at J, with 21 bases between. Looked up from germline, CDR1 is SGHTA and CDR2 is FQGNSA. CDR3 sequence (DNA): TGTGCCAGCAGTTCAGCCGGAGGGAATCCTAACTACAATGAGCAGTTCTTC. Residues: CASSSAGGNPNYNEQFF.

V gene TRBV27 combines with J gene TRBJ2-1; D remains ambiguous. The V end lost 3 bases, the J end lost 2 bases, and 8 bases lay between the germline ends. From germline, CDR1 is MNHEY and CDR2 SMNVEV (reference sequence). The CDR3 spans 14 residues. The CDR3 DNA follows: TGTGCCAGCAGTTTCAACTTCGCCTACAATGAGCAGTTCTTC. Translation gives CASSFNFAYNEQFF.